One and the same sample provided the 22 T cell receptor beta chains below, sequenced in a study of CD8 T cells in ankylosing spondylitis. Study-wide results and limits: Made up of 7 to 9 highly homologous variants, a TCR beta motif appeared characteristic of ankylosing spondylitis blood.

TCRdb reprocessed the 5' RACE reads with MiXCR, giving one entry per CDR3 protein. The sample lists about 220,000 distinct CDR3 sequences; about 7% were seen once. Their cognate antigens are unknown. Material for sequencing was blood, either unsorted or a sorted T cell fraction (not recorded which). These TCRs come from a male donor with ankylosing spondylitis.

This clonotype has at least ten counts. The chain recombines TRBV29-1 with TRBJ2-3; D not certain. CDR3 length equals 14 residues. Germline CDR1 is SQVTM and CDR2 is ANQGSEA. V was trimmed by 1 base and J by 0 bases, leaving 8 bases between them. CDR3 nucleotide sequence: TGCAGCGTTGAAGGGGTATCTAGCACAGATACGCAGTATTTT. Encoded protein: CSVEGVSSTDTQYF.

Ten or more counts support this clonotype. V is TRBV5-1 and J is TRBJ1-6, with no clear D. V gave up 1 base and J gave up 0 bases, with 11 bases separating them. The CDR3 sequence is 17 residues long. The germline gives CDR1 SGHRS, CDR2 YFSETQ. Here the CDR3 reads CASSLFGVSSYNSPLHF. Here the CDR3 DNA reads TGCGCCAGCAGCTTGTTCGGGGTGAGCTCCTATAATTCACCCCTCCACTTT.

This clonotype was seen many times. CDR3 protein: CAVRKNTEAFF. The CDR3 bases are TGTGCCGTTCGGAAGAACACTGAAGCTTTCTTT. The chain uses TRBV6-5 and TRBJ1-1; D is uncertain. V was clipped by 11 bases and J by 1 base, with 8 bases between them. Per germline, CDR1 MNHEY and CDR2 SVGAGI. This CDR3 has 11 residues.

The chain's CDR3 is CSASLVGQTKNIQYF. The DNA for the CDR3 is TGCAGTGCTAGCCTGGTAGGGCAGACCAAAAACATTCAGTACTTC. This chain uses TRBV20-1 with TRBJ2-4; D gene uncertain. The CDR3 contains 15 residues. The germline V and J ends were trimmed by 3 bases and 2 bases, with 14 bases remaining between them. Germline V gives CDR1 DFQATT, CDR2 SNEGSKA (reference sequence).

The table lists this clonotype with many counts. This chain connects TRBV5-1 to TRBJ2-3; D not resolved. The V gene's germline CDR1 is SGHRS and CDR2 YFSETQ. Trimming stripped 1 base from V and 0 bases from J, with 9 bases between. The CDR3 has 15 residues. CDR3 nucleotides: TGCGCCAGCAGCTTGTGGCTACCTAGCACAGATACGCAGTATTTT. This sequence encodes CASSLWLPSTDTQYF.

The chain couples TRBV20-1 to TRBJ2-1, with D maybe TRBD2 (8 bases). This CDR3 comprises 18 residues. Germline CDR1 and CDR2: DFQATT and SNEGSKA (reference sequence). V dropped 5 bases and J dropped 2 bases, with 25 bases sitting between them. CDR3 region: CSAPGGGLVLSAYNEQFF. In DNA, the CDR3 is TGCAGTGCTCCAGGGGGGGGACTAGTCTTATCCGCCTACAATGAGCAGTTCTTC.

This clonotype was seen a handful of times. The J gene is TRBJ2-6, the V gene TRBV29-1; D possibly corresponds to TRBD1 (5 bases). The CDR3 totals 13 residues. CDR1 SQVTM and CDR2 ANQGSEA come from the germline V gene. Trimming took 8 bases from V and 4 from J, leaving 12 bases between them. DNA of the CDR3: TGCAGCCGACAGCGCTCCGGGGCCAACGTCCTGACTTTC. Translated: CSRQRSGANVLTF.

The chain is built from TRBV7-9 and TRBJ2-7; 9 nucleotides align to TRBD2. V was pared by 7 bases and J by 3 bases, with 7 bases of the junction left unmatched. The germline V gene has CDR1 SEHNR and CDR2 FQNEAQ (reference sequence). The CDR3 consists of 14 residues. CDR3 protein: CASTNSGGHYEQYF. CDR3 nucleotide sequence: TGTGCCAGCACGAATAGCGGGGGTCACTACGAGCAGTACTTC. The full variable domain, with the rest looked up from reference TRBV7-9 and TRBJ2-7, is DTGVSQNPRHKITKRGQNVTFRCDPISEHNRLYWYRQTLGQGPEFLTYFQNEAQLEKSRLLSDRFSAERPKGSFSTLEIQRTEQGDSAMYLCASTNSGGHYEQYFGPGTRLTVT.

This clonotype was seen at least ten times. The chain carries TRBV28 and TRBJ1-1; possibly TRBD1 for D (6 bases). Per the germline V gene, CDR1 is MDHEN and CDR2 is SYDVKM. The CDR3 runs 15 residues. Trimming took 5 bases from V and 4 from J, leaving 17 bases between them. CDR3 nucleotides: TGTGCCAGCAGTATACCAGGATCAGGGGCCACTGAAGCTTTCTTT. Residues: CASSIPGSGATEAFF.

This clonotype showed up many times. J is TRBJ2-2 and V is TRBV11-1; D uncertain. Deletions cut 3 bases from V and 6 bases from J, with 5 bases between. The CDR3 is made up of 12 amino acids. The V gene's germline CDR1 is SGHAT and CDR2 FQDESV (reference sequence). The CDR3 here is CASSFVSGELFF. For the CDR3, the DNA is TGTGCCAGCAGCTTCGTCTCCGGGGAGCTGTTTTTT. Together with reference TRBV11-1 and TRBJ2-2, the CDR3 gives the full variable domain: EAEVAQSPRYKITEKSQAVAFWCDPISGHATLYWYRQILGQGPELLVQFQDESVVDDSQLPKDRFSAERLKGVDSTLKIQPAELGDSAMYLCASSFVSGELFFGEGSRLTVL.

The table lists this clonotype with many counts. The chain links TRBV20-1 to TRBJ2-1; 7 positions agree with TRBD1. CDR3 length: 14 amino acids. Trimming cost V 6 bases and J 8 bases; bases outside gene matches: 13. In germline, CDR1 is DFQATT, CDR2 SNEGSKA (reference sequence). CDR3 amino acids: CSAVGGLFRDEQFF. Written as DNA, the CDR3 is TGCAGTGCGGTAGGGGGCCTGTTTAGAGATGAGCAGTTCTTC.

This clonotype has just a few counts. V usage is TRBV18 and J usage is TRBJ1-4; a possible D gene is TRBD1 (5 bases). The CDR3 is 17 residues long. The V and J ends lost 2 bases and 8 bases respectively, with 21 bases between them. In germline, CDR1 is KGHSH, CDR2 LQKENI. CDR3 amino acids: CASSPSRGTTGGEKLFF. CDR3 sequence (DNA): TGTGCCAGCTCACCATCCCGGGGGACTACTGGTGGAGAAAAACTGTTTTTT.

The J gene is TRBJ1-2, the V gene TRBV7-2; D gene ambiguous. V was shortened by 5 bases and J by 3 bases, with 7 bases between the two germline ends. CDR1 SGHTA and CDR2 FQGNSA come from the germline V gene. CDR3 length: 12 amino acids. Here the CDR3 reads CASSRRDYGYTF. The CDR3 DNA reads as TGTGCCAGCAGCCGCCGGGACTATGGCTACACCTTC.

This clonotype was observed many times. The chain employs TRBV10-3 and TRBJ1-2, with TRBD1 identical over 10 bases. The CDR3 covers 17 residues. With V trimmed by 6 bases and J by 3 bases, 13 bases remained unmatched. Per the germline V gene, CDR1 is ENHRY and CDR2 is SYGVKD. The CDR3 here is CAIRGPGTGASDYGYTF. CDR3 DNA: TGTGCCATCAGAGGCCCCGGGACAGGGGCTTCCGACTATGGCTACACCTTC.

This clonotype has a count of ten or more. This sequence joins TRBV9 and TRBJ2-3, with D perhaps matching TRBD1 or TRBD2 (6 bases each). From germline, CDR1 is SGDLS and CDR2 YYNGEE. CDR3 length equals 15 residues. Trimming cost V 2 bases and J 4 bases, with 14 bases left between them. The CDR3 loop is CASSVRGGSADTQYF. CDR3 sequence (DNA): TGTGCCAGCAGCGTCAGGGGAGGTTCCGCAGATACGCAGTATTTT.

This clonotype was counted between two and nine times. The rearrangement joins TRBV20-1 to TRBJ2-7, with TRBD1 matching over 8 bases. The CDR3 covers 14 residues. The V gene end was trimmed by 5 bases and the J gene end by 4 bases; junction bases not matched to a gene: 10. Germline-derived CDR1 and CDR2 are DFQATT and SNEGSKA (reference sequence). CDR3 loop: CSARPGQVAYEQYF. CDR3 nucleotide sequence: TGCAGTGCTCGTCCGGGACAGGTGGCTTACGAGCAGTACTTC.

The chain combines TRBV25-1 with TRBJ2-2, with D perhaps TRBD2 (5 bases). CDR3 size: 14 residues. V dropped 5 bases and J dropped 6 bases, with 13 bases sitting between them. Germline CDR1 and CDR2: MGHDK and SYGVNS. The CDR3 nucleotides read TGTGCCAGCAGTAGAGGAGGAGTCTCCGGGGAGCTGTTTTTT. Translated: CASSRGGVSGELFF.

The V gene is TRBV13, the J gene TRBJ2-7; 10 bases are a match to TRBD1. CDR1 and CDR2 (germline): PRHDT, FYEKMQ (reference sequence). V gave up 7 bases and J gave up 3 bases; unmatched junction bases: 6. There are 14 residues in the CDR3. The CDR3 region is CASTVTGGSYEQYF. In nucleotides, the CDR3 is TGTGCCAGCACCGTGACAGGGGGCAGCTACGAGCAGTACTTC.

This clonotype has a count of ten or more. This sequence joins TRBV7-9 and TRBJ2-7; 8 bases agree with TRBD1. V dropped 4 bases and J dropped 3; count of bases not matched to a gene: 5. The CDR3 loop spans 14 amino acids. Germline CDR1 and CDR2: SEHNR and FQNEAQ (reference sequence). The CDR3 here is CASSWTGTFYEQYF. Here the CDR3 DNA reads TGTGCCAGCAGCTGGACAGGGACCTTCTACGAGCAGTACTTC.

Ten or more counts support this clonotype. The chain links TRBV28 to TRBJ2-1; D assignment may be TRBD1 or TRBD2 (5 bases each). The length of the CDR3 is 13 residues. Trimming stripped 10 bases from V and 4 bases from J, with 14 bases between. Looked up from germline, CDR1 is MDHEN and CDR2 is SYDVKM. CDR3 loop: CATRDGGYNEQFF. The CDR3 DNA is TGTGCCACCAGGGACGGCGGGTACAATGAGCAGTTCTTC.

The chain links TRBV28 to TRBJ2-7, with TRBD1 identical over 9 bases. Trimming removed 6 bases from V and 7 bases from J; junction bases left unmatched: 10. This CDR3 is 14 amino acids long. The germline CDR1 and CDR2 sequences are MDHEN and SYDVKM. The chain's CDR3 is CASSLRNRGREQYF. DNA for the CDR3: TGTGCCAGCAGCCTCCGGAACAGGGGGCGTGAGCAGTACTTC.

This clonotype was found many times. V is TRBV28 and J is TRBJ2-7, with D unclear. V lost 3 bases, J lost 3 bases, and 15 bases lay in between. Germline lookup yields CDR1 MDHEN and CDR2 SYDVKM. This CDR3 has 15 residues. The CDR3 DNA reads TGTGCCAGCAGTTTTTACTCAACGGTGGGCTACGAGCAGTACTTC. This gives the protein CASSFYSTVGYEQYF.